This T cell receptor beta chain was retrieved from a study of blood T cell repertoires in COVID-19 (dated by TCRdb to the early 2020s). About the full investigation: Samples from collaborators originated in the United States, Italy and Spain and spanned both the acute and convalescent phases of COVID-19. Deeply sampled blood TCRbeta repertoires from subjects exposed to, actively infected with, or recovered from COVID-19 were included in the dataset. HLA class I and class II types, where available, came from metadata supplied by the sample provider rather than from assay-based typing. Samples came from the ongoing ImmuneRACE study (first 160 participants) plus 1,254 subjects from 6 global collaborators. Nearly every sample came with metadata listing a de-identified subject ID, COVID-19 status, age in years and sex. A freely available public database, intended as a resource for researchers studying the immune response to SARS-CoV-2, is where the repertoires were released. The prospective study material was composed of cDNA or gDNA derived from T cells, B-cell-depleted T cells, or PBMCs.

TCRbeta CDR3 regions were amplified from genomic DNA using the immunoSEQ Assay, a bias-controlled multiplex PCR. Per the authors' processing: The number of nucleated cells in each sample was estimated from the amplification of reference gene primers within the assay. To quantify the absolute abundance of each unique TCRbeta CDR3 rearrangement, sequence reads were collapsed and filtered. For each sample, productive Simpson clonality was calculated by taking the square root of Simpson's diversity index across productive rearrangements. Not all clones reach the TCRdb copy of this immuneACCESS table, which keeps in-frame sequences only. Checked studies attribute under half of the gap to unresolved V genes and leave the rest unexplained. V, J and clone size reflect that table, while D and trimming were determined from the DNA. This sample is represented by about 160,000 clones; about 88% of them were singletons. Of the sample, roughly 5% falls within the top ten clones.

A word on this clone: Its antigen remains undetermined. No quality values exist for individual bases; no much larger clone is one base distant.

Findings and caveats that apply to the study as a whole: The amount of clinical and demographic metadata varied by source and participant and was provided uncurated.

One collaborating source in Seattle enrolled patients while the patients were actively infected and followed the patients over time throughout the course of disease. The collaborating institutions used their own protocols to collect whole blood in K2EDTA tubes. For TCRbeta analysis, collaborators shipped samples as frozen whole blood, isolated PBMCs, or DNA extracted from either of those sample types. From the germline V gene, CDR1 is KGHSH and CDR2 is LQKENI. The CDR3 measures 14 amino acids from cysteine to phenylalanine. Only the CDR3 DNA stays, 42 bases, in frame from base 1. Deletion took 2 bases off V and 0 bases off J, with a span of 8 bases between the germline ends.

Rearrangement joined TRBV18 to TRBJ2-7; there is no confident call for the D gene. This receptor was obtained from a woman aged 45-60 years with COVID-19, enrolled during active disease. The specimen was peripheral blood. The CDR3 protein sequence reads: CASSPGSTSYEQYF. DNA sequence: TGTGCCAGCTCACCAGGCAGTACCTCCTACGAGCAGTACTTC.